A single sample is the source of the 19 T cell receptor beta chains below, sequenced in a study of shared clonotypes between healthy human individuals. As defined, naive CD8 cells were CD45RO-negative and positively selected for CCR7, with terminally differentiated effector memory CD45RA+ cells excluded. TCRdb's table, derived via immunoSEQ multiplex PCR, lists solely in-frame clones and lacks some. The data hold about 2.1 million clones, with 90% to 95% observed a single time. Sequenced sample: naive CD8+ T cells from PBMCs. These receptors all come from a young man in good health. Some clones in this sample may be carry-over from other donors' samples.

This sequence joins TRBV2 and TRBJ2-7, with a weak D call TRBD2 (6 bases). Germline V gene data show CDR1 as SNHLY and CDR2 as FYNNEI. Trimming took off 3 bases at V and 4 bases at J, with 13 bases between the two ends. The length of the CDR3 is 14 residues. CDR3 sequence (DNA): TGTGCCAGCAGTGACCGGGGGACTGGATACGAGCAGTACTTC. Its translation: CASSDRGTGYEQYF.

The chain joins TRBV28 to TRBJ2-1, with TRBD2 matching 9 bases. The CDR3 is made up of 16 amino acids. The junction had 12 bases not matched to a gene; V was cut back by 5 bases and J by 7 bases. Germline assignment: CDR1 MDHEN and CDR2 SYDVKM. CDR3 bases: TGTGCCAGCAGTCCCCAGAGCGGGAGGATAAGGAATGAGCAGTTCTTC. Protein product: CASSPQSGRIRNEQFF.

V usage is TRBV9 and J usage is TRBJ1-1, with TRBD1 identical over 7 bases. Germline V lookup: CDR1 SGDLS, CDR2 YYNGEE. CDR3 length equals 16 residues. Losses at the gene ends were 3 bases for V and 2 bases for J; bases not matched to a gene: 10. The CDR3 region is CASSDSKEGANTEAFF. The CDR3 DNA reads TGTGCCAGCAGCGATAGTAAGGAGGGGGCCAACACTGAAGCTTTCTTT.

The CDR3 loop reads CSVELGSGPYEQYF. Here the CDR3 DNA reads TGCAGCGTTGAACTTGGGTCCGGACCCTACGAGCAGTACTTC. The V gene is TRBV29-1, the J gene TRBJ2-7, with D uncertain. The CDR3 extends over 14 amino acids. Germline V lookup: CDR1 SQVTM, CDR2 ANQGSEA. Trimming took off 2 bases at V and 2 bases at J, with 13 bases between the two ends.

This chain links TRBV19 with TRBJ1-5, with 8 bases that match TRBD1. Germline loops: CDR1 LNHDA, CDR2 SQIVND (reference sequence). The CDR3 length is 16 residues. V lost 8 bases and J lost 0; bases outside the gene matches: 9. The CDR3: CASAPGTGYSNQPQHF. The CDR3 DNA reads TGTGCCAGTGCCCCCGGGACAGGATATAGCAATCAGCCCCAGCATTTT.

The CDR3: CATSRSAPTGELFF. The CDR3 coding sequence is TGTGCCACCAGCAGATCTGCTCCCACCGGGGAGCTGTTTTTT. V usage is TRBV15 and J usage is TRBJ2-2; D is unclear. The CDR3 has 14 residues. Trimming took 2 bases from V and 4 from J, leaving 8 bases between them. The germline V gene encodes CDR1 LNHNV and CDR2 YYDKDF (reference sequence).

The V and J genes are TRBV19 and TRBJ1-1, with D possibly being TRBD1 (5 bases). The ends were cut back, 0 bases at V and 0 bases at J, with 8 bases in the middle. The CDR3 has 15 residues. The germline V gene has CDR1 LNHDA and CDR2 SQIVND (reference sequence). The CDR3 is CASSIDPGLNTEAFF. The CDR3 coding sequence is TGTGCCAGTAGTATAGATCCAGGGCTGAACACTGAAGCTTTCTTT. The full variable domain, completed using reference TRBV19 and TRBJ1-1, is DGGITQSPKYLFRKEGQNVTLSCEQNLNHDAMYWYRQDPGQGLRLIYYSQIVNDFQKGDIAEGYSVSREKKESFPLTVTSAQKNPTAFYLCASSIDPGLNTEAFFGQGTRLTVV.

CDR3 sequence: CASSLVGLAAYNEQFF. In nucleotides, the CDR3 is TGTGCCAGCAGCTTAGTGGGACTAGCGGCTTACAATGAGCAGTTCTTC. V gene TRBV7-9 combines with J gene TRBJ2-1; 11 bases are a match to TRBD2. Losses at the gene ends were 1 base for V and 4 bases for J; bases not matched to a gene: 3. CDR1 SEHNR and CDR2 FQNEAQ come from the germline V gene (reference sequence). The CDR3 covers 16 residues.

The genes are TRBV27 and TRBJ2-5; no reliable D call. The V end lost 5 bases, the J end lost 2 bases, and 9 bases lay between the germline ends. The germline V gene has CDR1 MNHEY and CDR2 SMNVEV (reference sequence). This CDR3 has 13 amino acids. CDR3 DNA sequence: TGTGCCAGCAGTAGGTGGGATCAAGAGACCCAGTACTTC. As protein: CASSRWDQETQYF.

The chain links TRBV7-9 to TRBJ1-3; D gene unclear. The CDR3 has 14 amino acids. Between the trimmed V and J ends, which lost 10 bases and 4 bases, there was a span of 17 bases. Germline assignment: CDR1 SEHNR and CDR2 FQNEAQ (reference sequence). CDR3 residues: CATRPEFDGNTIYF. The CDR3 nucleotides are TGTGCCACCCGTCCAGAATTTGACGGAAACACCATATATTTT.

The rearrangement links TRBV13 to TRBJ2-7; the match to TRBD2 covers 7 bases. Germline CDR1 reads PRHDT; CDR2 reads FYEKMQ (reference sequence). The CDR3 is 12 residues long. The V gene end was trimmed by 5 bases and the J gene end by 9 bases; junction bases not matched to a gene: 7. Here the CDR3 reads CASSAGVAGQYF. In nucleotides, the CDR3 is TGTGCCAGCAGCGCGGGGGTAGCTGGGCAGTACTTC.

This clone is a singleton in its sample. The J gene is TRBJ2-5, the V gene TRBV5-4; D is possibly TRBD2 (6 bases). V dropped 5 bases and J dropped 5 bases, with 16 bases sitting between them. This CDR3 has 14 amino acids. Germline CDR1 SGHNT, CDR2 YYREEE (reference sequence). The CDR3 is CASSFYGREETQYF. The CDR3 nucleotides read TGTGCCAGCAGTTTCTACGGTCGGGAGGAGACCCAGTACTTC. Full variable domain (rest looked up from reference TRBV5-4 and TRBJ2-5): ETGVTQSPTHLIKTRGQQVTLRCSSQSGHNTVSWYQQALGQGPQFIFQYYREEENGRGNFPPRFSGLQFPNYSSELNVNALELDDSALYLCASSFYGREETQYFGPGTRLLVL.

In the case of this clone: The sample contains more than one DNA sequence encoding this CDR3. The CDR3 bases are TGTGCCAGCAGCGTAGGGGGGCCGGGTGAGACCCAGTACTTC. This translates into CASSVGGPGETQYF. This rearrangement joins TRBV9 to TRBJ2-5; D is possibly TRBD1 (6 bases). This CDR3 region has 14 residues. Germline loops: CDR1 SGDLS, CDR2 YYNGEE. Trimming left V 0 bases short and J 5 bases short, with 11 bases between.

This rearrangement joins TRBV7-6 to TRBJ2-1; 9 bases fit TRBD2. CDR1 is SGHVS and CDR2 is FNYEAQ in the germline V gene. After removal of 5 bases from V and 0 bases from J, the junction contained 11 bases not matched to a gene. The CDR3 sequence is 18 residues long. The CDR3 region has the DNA TGTGCCAGCAGCCCCTCGACTAGCGGAGTAGGCTCCTACAATGAGCAGTTCTTC. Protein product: CASSPSTSGVGSYNEQFF.

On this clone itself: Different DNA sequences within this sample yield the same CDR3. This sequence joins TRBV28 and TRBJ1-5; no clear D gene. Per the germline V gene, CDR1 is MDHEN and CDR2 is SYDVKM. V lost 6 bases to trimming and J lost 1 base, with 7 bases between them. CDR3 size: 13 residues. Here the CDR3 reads CASSPTSNQPQHF. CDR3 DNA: TGTGCCAGCAGCCCTACCAGCAATCAGCCCCAGCATTTT.

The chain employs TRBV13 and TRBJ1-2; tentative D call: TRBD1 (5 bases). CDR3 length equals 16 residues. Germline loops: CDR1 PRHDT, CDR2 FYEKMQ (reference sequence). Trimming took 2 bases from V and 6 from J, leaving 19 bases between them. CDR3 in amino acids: CASSLSTRGDEDGYTF. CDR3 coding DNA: TGTGCCAGCAGCTTATCTACTAGGGGCGATGAGGATGGCTACACCTTC.

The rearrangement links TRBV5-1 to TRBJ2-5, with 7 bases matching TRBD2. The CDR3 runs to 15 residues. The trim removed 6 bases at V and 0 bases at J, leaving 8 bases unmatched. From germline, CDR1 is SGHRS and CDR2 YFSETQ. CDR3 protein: CASTNQAGNQETQYF. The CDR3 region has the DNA TGCGCCAGCACAAATCAAGCGGGGAACCAAGAGACCCAGTACTTC.

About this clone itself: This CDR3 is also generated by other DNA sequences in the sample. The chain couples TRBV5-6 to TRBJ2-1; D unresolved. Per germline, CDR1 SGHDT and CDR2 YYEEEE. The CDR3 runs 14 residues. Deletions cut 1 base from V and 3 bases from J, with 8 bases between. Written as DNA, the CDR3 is TGTGCCAGCAGCTTGTCTGGCGGCTACAATGAGCAGTTCTTC. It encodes CASSLSGGYNEQFF.

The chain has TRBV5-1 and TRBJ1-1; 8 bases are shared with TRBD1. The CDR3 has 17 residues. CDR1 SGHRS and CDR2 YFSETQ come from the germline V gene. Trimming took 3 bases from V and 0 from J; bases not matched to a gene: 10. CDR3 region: CASSSWTGLSLNTEAFF. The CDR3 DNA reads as TGCGCCAGCAGCTCCTGGACAGGGCTTAGCTTGAACACTGAAGCTTTCTTT. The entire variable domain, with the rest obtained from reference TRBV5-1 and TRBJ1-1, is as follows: KAGVTQTPRYLIKTRGQQVTLSCSPISGHRSVSWYQQTPGQGLQFLFEYFSETQRNKGNFPGRFSGRQFSNSRSEMNVSTLELGDSALYLCASSSWTGLSLNTEAFFGQGTRLTVV.